The clone carrying this TCR beta chain was seen a few times. Its specificity is not known. This record belongs to a study of CD8+ T cells in alopecia areata. In each case, RNA was isolated and then reverse transcribed into cDNA as the sequencing template. Produced via immunoSEQ multiplex PCR; TCRdb's table is partial and in-frame only. Among 190,000 or so clones listed, roughly three fifths were seen once. The V end lost 1 base, the J end lost 2 bases, and 15 bases lay between the germline ends. The V gene's germline CDR1 is LNHNV and CDR2 YYDKDF (reference sequence). The CDR3 extends over 17 amino acids. Notes on the study in general: Many expanded lesional clones persisted during tofacitinib (in both scalp and blood). Lesional scalp displayed greater clonality than normal scalp, most notably in alopecia totalis/universalis.

The treatment: oral pan-JAK inhibitor, 5-10 mg twice daily. The TCR comes from a human donor with alopecia areata. The chain recombines TRBV15 with TRBJ1-5; TRBD1 might be the D (6 bases). Sequences were derived from CD8+ T cells sorted from blood, sampled at week 24, from a patient treated with tofacitinib. The CDR3 loop is CATSRAQTGRGNQPQHF. The CDR3 DNA reads as TGTGCCACCAGCAGAGCCCAGACAGGTCGGGGCAATCAGCCCCAGCATTTT.